A selection of T cell receptor beta chains follows, all from one sample in a study of Tregs in tolerant kidney transplant recipients. Only in-frame clones appear in the TCRdb table, and some are missing; sequencing was by immunoSEQ multiplex PCR. The table shows more than 70,000 clones, with roughly nine tenths occurring only once. The sample consisted of CD4+ T cells from blood (PBMCs), taken 24 months after the transplant. All receptors derive from a human patient who received a combined kidney and bone marrow transplant. Part of the T cell pool may stem from the graft donor. The CDR3 runs from the conserved cysteine through the conserved F or W. A D gene is named only where the DNA matches it firmly. Only some rows state a clone size, as once, few, many or a class for expanded clones.

d_gene,j_gene,abundance,v_gene,CDR3aa,CDR3nt
TRBD2,TRBJ2-7,-,TRBV7-3,CASSTSAGGSYEQYF,TGTGCCAGCAGCACCTCCGCGGGGGGGTCCTACGAGCAGTACTTC
-,TRBJ1-6,-,TRBV27,CASSLSPNSPLHF,TGTGCCAGCAGTTTATCCCCTAATTCCCCCCTCCACTTT
-,TRBJ1-6,-,TRBV4-1,CASSQEGAGSSYNSPLHF,TGCGCCAGCAGCCAAGAGGGGGCAGGAAGCTCCTATAATTCACCCCTCCACTTT
TRBD2,TRBJ2-1,-,TRBV7-3,CASSSVTSGGANEQFF,TGTGCCAGCAGCTCCGTGACTAGCGGGGGGGCCAATGAGCAGTTCTTC
TRBD2,TRBJ2-2,once,TRBV19,CASSKTPKTSGSPGELFF,TGTGCCAGTAGCAAAACCCCGAAGACTAGCGGGAGTCCCGGGGAGCTGTTTTTT
-,TRBJ1-5,-,TRBV5-1,CASSLVGRGYSNQPQHF,TGCGCCAGCAGCTTGGTCGGCAGGGGATATAGCAATCAGCCCCAGCATTTT
TRBD2,TRBJ2-1,-,TRBV7-2,CASSQRAGPAYNEQFF,TGTGCCAGCAGCCAGAGAGCGGGACCAGCTTACAATGAGCAGTTCTTC
-,TRBJ1-2,-,TRBV27,CASRTGHYGYTF,TGTGCCAGCAGGACAGGACACTATGGCTACACCTTC
-,TRBJ1-1,-,TRBV27,CASSLRQVNTEAFF,TGTGCCAGCAGTTTAAGGCAGGTGAACACTGAAGCTTTCTTT
-,TRBJ1-4,-,TRBV29-1,CSVAKGRGPNEKLFF,TGCAGCGTTGCAAAGGGCAGGGGTCCGAATGAAAAACTGTTTTTT
-,TRBJ1-2,-,TRBV19,CASSMRVGNGYTF,TGTGCCAGTAGTATGCGGGTGGGGAATGGCTACACCTTC
TRBD1,TRBJ1-1,-,TRBV27,CASSPRQGAKTMNTEAFF,TGTGCCAGCAGTCCACGACAGGGAGCCAAGACGATGAACACTGAAGCTTTCTTT
-,TRBJ1-5,-,TRBV7-6,CASSSNWNQPQHF,TGTGCCAGCAGCTCTAATTGGAATCAGCCCCAGCATTTT
-,TRBJ1-2,once,TRBV29-1,CSVDKTNYGYTF,TGCAGCGTGGACAAAACGAACTATGGCTACACCTTC
TRBD2,TRBJ2-1,-,TRBV9,CASSVASGNNEQFF,TGTGCCAGCAGCGTCGCTAGCGGGAACAATGAGCAGTTCTTC
TRBD2,TRBJ2-5,-,TRBV7-8,CASSSRTSGWETQYF,TGTGCCAGCAGCTCTAGGACTAGCGGGTGGGAGACCCAGTACTTC
-,TRBJ1-2,few,TRBV5-6,CASSLGTLNYGYTF,TGTGCCAGCAGCTTAGGGACACTCAACTATGGCTACACCTTC
-,TRBJ1-5,-,TRBV28,CASSLGGGDRNQPQHF,TGTGCCAGCAGTTTAGGAGGAGGGGATCGCAATCAGCCCCAGCATTTT
TRBD2,TRBJ2-7,-,TRBV5-5,CASRGLAVYEQYF,TGTGCCAGCAGGGGACTAGCAGTATACGAGCAGTACTTC
-,TRBJ1-2,-,TRBV5-4,CASYSLLPGKTYGYTF,TGTGCCAGCTACTCACTCTTACCAGGAAAGACCTATGGCTACACCTTC
TRBD1,TRBJ2-1,-,TRBV5-1,CASSLLTGQDNEQFF,TGCGCCAGCAGCTTATTGACAGGACAGGACAATGAGCAGTTCTTC
TRBD1,TRBJ2-5,-,TRBV15,CATSRPQGGQETQYF,TGTGCCACCAGCAGGCCACAGGGGGGACAAGAGACCCAGTACTTC